This T cell receptor beta chain was captured in a study of technical replicates of blood from a few donors. From germline, CDR1 is SGHRS and CDR2 YFSETQ. The CDR3 spans 14 residues. V was shortened by 2 bases and J by 4 bases, with 13 bases between the two germline ends. Repertoires were generated with immunoSEQ multiplex PCR, while TCRdb's copy carries only in-frame clones and drops some. This table has under 70,000 clones, about 86% appearing once. The sequence was collected from a human donor in good health. Some clones in this sample may be carry-over from other donors' samples. The chain carries TRBV5-1 and TRBJ2-7; TRBD2 is a possible D gene (6 bases). Input material: PBMCs. The chain's CDR3 is CASSLGGSQYEQYF. In DNA form, the CDR3 reads TGCGCCAGCAGCTTAGGAGGGAGTCAGTACGAGCAGTACTTC.